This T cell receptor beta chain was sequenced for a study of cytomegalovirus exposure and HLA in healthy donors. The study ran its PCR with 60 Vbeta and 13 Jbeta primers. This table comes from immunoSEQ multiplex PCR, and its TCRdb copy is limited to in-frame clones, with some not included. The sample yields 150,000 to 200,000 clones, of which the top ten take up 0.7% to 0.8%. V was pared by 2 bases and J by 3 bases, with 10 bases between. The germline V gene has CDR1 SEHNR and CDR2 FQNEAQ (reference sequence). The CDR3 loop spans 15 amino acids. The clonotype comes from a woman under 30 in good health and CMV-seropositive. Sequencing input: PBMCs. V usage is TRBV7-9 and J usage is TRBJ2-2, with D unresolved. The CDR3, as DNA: TGTGCCAGCAGCTTATCGCTAGGAGACACCGGGGAGCTGTTTTTT. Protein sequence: CASSLSLGDTGELFF.